Listed here are 27 T cell receptor beta chains from one sample, sequenced in a study of OX40 agonist ivuxolimab in advanced cancers. The table came from immunoSEQ multiplex PCR; TCRdb's copy has only in-frame clones and leaves some out. The sample holds under 85,000 clones; about 85% are singletons and the top ten take roughly 2.5%. Source: CD4+ or CD8+ T cells sorted from blood, taken in a trial of the OX40 agonist ivuxolimab. These receptor sequences come from an adult with an advanced solid tumor such as melanoma, head and neck, liver or kidney cancer.

The chain uses TRBV7-3 and TRBJ2-3; weak D call: TRBD2 (6 bases). The CDR3 covers 14 residues. CDR1 and CDR2 (germline): SGHTA, FQGTGA. V lost 3 bases to trimming and J lost 7 bases, with 14 bases between them. CDR3 protein: CASSLVPGANTQYF. The CDR3, as DNA: TGTGCCAGCAGCTTGGTGCCGGGAGCAAATACGCAGTATTTT. The complete variable domain, with remaining parts taken from reference TRBV7-3 and TRBJ2-3, reads GAGVSQTPSNKVTEKGKYVELRCDPISGHTALYWYRQSLGQGPEFLIYFQGTGAADDSGLPNDRFFAVRPEGSVSTLKIQRTERGDSAVYLCASSLVPGANTQYFGPGTRLTVL.

The chain combines TRBV29-1 with TRBJ2-2, with 9 nucleotides matching TRBD2. J lost 7 bases, V lost 3 bases, and 18 bases had no gene match. The CDR3 spans 18 residues. Looked up from germline, CDR1 is SQVTM and CDR2 is ANQGSEA. The CDR3 DNA follows: TGCAGCGTTGATGGGGGGGCTGGTAGCGGGAGTGTAGTCGGGGAGCTGTTTTTT. Encoded protein: CSVDGGAGSGSVVGELFF.

This clone was recorded a few times. V and J are TRBV7-8 and TRBJ2-7; D is perhaps TRBD2 (5 bases). Per germline, CDR1 SGHVS and CDR2 FQNEAQ. CDR3 length: 13 amino acids. Trimming removed 8 bases at V and 4 bases at J, with 15 bases between. The CDR3 loop is CASGETLTYEQYF. The CDR3 bases are TGTGCCAGCGGGGAGACCCTCACTTACGAGCAGTACTTC.

This rearrangement joins TRBV9 to TRBJ2-7, with D hard to call. V was cut by 3 bases and J by 4 bases, with 11 bases left in between. The CDR3 consists of 13 residues. CDR1 and CDR2 (germline): SGDLS, YYNGEE. This chain's CDR3 is CASSAGPSYEQYF. DNA for the CDR3: TGTGCCAGCAGCGCCGGCCCAAGTTACGAGCAGTACTTC.

This chain joins TRBV4-2 and TRBJ2-3; TRBD1 matches 10 bases. CDR1 and CDR2 from the germline V gene are LGHNA and YNFKEQ. V lost 1 base, J lost 3 bases, and 1 base stayed unmatched. This CDR3 region has 15 residues. CDR3 sequence: CASSQGGQGTDTQYF. The DNA of the CDR3 is TGTGCCAGCAGCCAAGGGGGACAGGGGACAGATACGCAGTATTTT.

This clone was seen only a few times. This rearrangement joins TRBV9 to TRBJ2-3, with 7 bases lining up with TRBD2. This CDR3 comprises 14 residues. Germline values: CDR1 SGDLS, CDR2 YYNGEE. Trimming removed 5 bases from V and 10 bases from J; junction bases left unmatched: 13. This chain's CDR3 is CASSSGWADSSQYF. Written as DNA, the CDR3 is TGTGCCAGCAGTAGCGGGTGGGCAGATAGTTCGCAGTATTTT.

V and J are TRBV18 and TRBJ2-5, with a weak D call TRBD2 (5 bases). The CDR3 is made up of 13 amino acids. V gave up 4 bases and J gave up 1 base, with 7 bases separating them. Per germline, CDR1 KGHSH and CDR2 LQKENI. CDR3 amino acids: CASSRGVQETQYF. The CDR3 coding sequence is TGTGCCAGCTCACGGGGAGTCCAAGAGACCCAGTACTTC.

The chain joins TRBV6-5 to TRBJ1-3; D unclear. The V end was cut by 2 bases, the J end by 3 bases, with 11 bases between. The CDR3 has 15 amino acids. Germline V CDR1 and CDR2: MNHEY, SVGAGI. CDR3 amino acids: CASSYIAGIGNTIYF. DNA of the CDR3: TGTGCCAGCAGTTACATTGCGGGGATTGGAAACACCATATATTTT.

The genes are TRBV7-8 and TRBJ2-3; 11 bases map to TRBD2. This CDR3 has 16 residues. In germline, CDR1 is SGHVS, CDR2 FQNEAQ. V gave up 5 bases and J gave up 4 bases; unmatched junction bases: 8. CDR3 sequence: CASSTGLAVVSDTQYF. CDR3 in DNA: TGTGCCAGCAGCACGGGACTAGCGGTGGTATCAGATACGCAGTATTTT.

This chain links TRBV30 with TRBJ1-6; no clear D. The CDR3 sequence is 11 residues long. Germline assignment: CDR1 GTSNPN and CDR2 SVGIG (reference sequence). V gave up 2 bases and J gave up 7 bases, with 3 bases separating them. The CDR3 DNA reads as TGTGCCTGGAGTTTAAATTCACCCCTCCACTTT. It yields the protein CAWSLNSPLHF. Full variable domain (rest looked up from reference TRBV30 and TRBJ1-6): SQTIHQWPATLVQPVGSPLSLECTVEGTSNPNLYWYRQAAGRGLQLLFYSVGIGQISSEVPQNLSASRPQDRQFILSSKKLLLSDSGFYLCAWSLNSPLHFGNGTRLTVT.

The rearrangement uses TRBV19 and TRBJ2-5, with D perhaps being TRBD1 or TRBD2 (5 bases each). The CDR3 sequence is 14 residues long. Germline V lookup: CDR1 LNHDA, CDR2 SQIVND (reference sequence). V dropped 3 bases and J dropped 5 bases, with 13 bases sitting between them. The CDR3 is CASSIGAGRETQYF. The CDR3 nucleotides read TGTGCCAGTAGTATCGGGGCGGGTCGGGAGACCCAGTACTTC. Using reference TRBV19 and TRBJ2-5 for the parts outside the CDR3, the full variable domain is DGGITQSPKYLFRKEGQNVTLSCEQNLNHDAMYWYRQDPGQGLRLIYYSQIVNDFQKGDIAEGYSVSREKKESFPLTVTSAQKNPTAFYLCASSIGAGRETQYFGPGTRLLVL.

This chain links TRBV6-5 with TRBJ2-7; TRBD2 is a possible D gene (5 bases). V lost 5 bases and J lost 2, with 10 bases in between. Per germline, CDR1 MNHEY and CDR2 SVGAGI. The CDR3 loop spans 13 amino acids. CDR3 nucleotides: TGTGCCAGCAGTCGCTCCGGGGCCTACGAGCAGTACTTC. It yields the protein CASSRSGAYEQYF.

V usage is TRBV2 and J usage is TRBJ2-5; 9 bases agree with TRBD1. The CDR3 is 14 amino acids. Looked up from germline, CDR1 is SNHLY and CDR2 is FYNNEI. Trimming took 6 bases from V and 5 from J; bases not matched to a gene: 7. The CDR3 DNA is TGTGCCAGCAGGGAGGGGACAGGGCCCGAGACCCAGTACTTC. Translation gives CASREGTGPETQYF.

This clone appeared a single time. The genes are TRBV6-6 and TRBJ1-2; 10 positions match TRBD1. CDR3 size: 15 residues. The V gene's germline CDR1 is MNHNY and CDR2 SVGAGI (reference sequence). V was clipped by 8 bases and J by 9 bases; unmatched bases: 15. DNA for the CDR3: TGTGCCAGCTGGACAGGGGGACTAGGACTTGGGAGCTACACCTTC. Translating it yields CASWTGGLGLGSYTF.

The chain has TRBV11-2 and TRBJ1-2; D not certain. Deletions cut 1 base from V and 1 base from J, with 7 bases between. Germline V CDR1 and CDR2: SGHAT, FQNNGV. The CDR3 consists of 14 residues. The CDR3, as DNA: TGTGCCAGCAGCTTAGGTTCCTTTAACTATGGCTACACCTTC. It encodes CASSLGSFNYGYTF.

The chain carries TRBV6-5 and TRBJ2-1, with D possibly TRBD1 on 5 matching bases. CDR1 is MNHEY, CDR2 SVGAGI, per germline. The CDR3 has 14 amino acids. Trimming stripped 0 bases from V and 4 bases from J, with 7 bases between. The CDR3 reads CASSYSGPYNEQFF. CDR3 nucleotides: TGTGCCAGCAGTTACTCGGGGCCGTACAATGAGCAGTTCTTC.

This clone was detected only a few times. The V call is TRBV10-3, the J call TRBJ1-2; unclear D gene. The CDR3 spans 13 residues. Trimming removed 5 bases from V and 2 bases from J, with 9 bases in between. Germline assignment: CDR1 ENHRY and CDR2 SYGVKD. The CDR3 loop reads CAISTTVNYGYTF. CDR3 in DNA: TGTGCCATCAGTACGACCGTCAACTATGGCTACACCTTC.

The CDR3 nucleotides are TGTGCCAGCAGCCAAGATCAGGGGCGAGAGCAGTACTTC. It is translated as CASSQDQGREQYF. The chain employs TRBV4-2 and TRBJ2-7, with TRBD1 as a possible D gene (6 bases). CDR1 is LGHNA and CDR2 is YNFKEQ in the germline V gene. The ends were cut back, 0 bases at V and 7 bases at J, with 10 bases in the middle. The CDR3 extends over 13 amino acids.

The V call is TRBV11-2, the J call TRBJ2-7, with D possibly called TRBD1 or TRBD2 (5 bases each). Between the trimmed V and J ends, which lost 5 bases and 12 bases, there was a span of 14 bases. This CDR3 contains 11 residues. Germline loops: CDR1 SGHAT, CDR2 FQNNGV. This chain's CDR3 is CASSLGTKWYF. Written as DNA, the CDR3 is TGTGCCAGCAGCCTAGGGACGAAGTGGTACTTC.

This rearrangement joins TRBV28 to TRBJ1-6; unclear D gene. Germline CDR1 MDHEN, CDR2 SYDVKM. Trimming took 8 bases from V and 10 from J, leaving 18 bases between them. The CDR3 loop spans 14 amino acids. The CDR3 DNA follows: TGTGCCAGCCTGTACGGGCAGAGTGGCTCACCCCTCCACTTT. It specifies CASLYGQSGSPLHF.

This chain uses TRBV5-4 with TRBJ1-2; D is uncertain. Per germline, CDR1 SGHNT and CDR2 YYREEE (reference sequence). V lost 7 bases to trimming and J lost 3 bases, with 10 bases between them. The length of the CDR3 is 12 residues. CDR3 amino acids: CASSLGHYGYTF. Here the CDR3 DNA reads TGTGCCAGCTCTCTAGGACACTATGGCTACACCTTC.

This chain joins TRBV19 and TRBJ2-1, with TRBD2 identical over 8 bases. J lost 2 bases, V lost 5 bases, and 2 bases had no gene match. CDR3 length: 14 residues. Looked up from germline, CDR1 is LNHDA and CDR2 is SQIVND (reference sequence). DNA for the CDR3: TGTGCCAGTAGTTCGGGGGGGACCTACAATGAGCAGTTCTTC. Protein sequence: CASSSGGTYNEQFF.

The CDR3 protein is CASSPGATGELFF. Written as DNA, the CDR3 is TGTGCCAGCAGCCCCGGCGCCACCGGGGAGCTGTTTTTT. The chain employs TRBV5-4 and TRBJ2-2; D is unresolved. The germline gives CDR1 SGHNT, CDR2 YYREEE (reference sequence). This CDR3 is 13 amino acids long. Trimming took off 4 bases at V and 4 bases at J, with 8 bases between the two ends.

The V gene is TRBV2, the J gene TRBJ2-3, with 9 bases matching TRBD2. This CDR3 is 15 amino acids long. The ends lost 2 bases at V and 10 bases at J; junction bases unmatched: 10. CDR1 is SNHLY and CDR2 is FYNNEI in the germline V gene. DNA for the CDR3: TGTGCCAGCAGTGAATTGTTAGCGGGAGTGTTCGCGCAGTATTTT. Translating it yields CASSELLAGVFAQYF.

This clone was observed a few times. The rearrangement joins TRBV7-9 to TRBJ1-2; D is perhaps TRBD1 (6 bases). The length of the CDR3 is 12 residues. CDR1 is SEHNR, CDR2 FQNEAQ, per germline (reference sequence). V lost 4 bases to trimming and J lost 6 bases, with 9 bases between them. CDR3 residues: CASSSGQHGYTF. The CDR3 DNA reads as TGTGCCAGCAGCTCAGGACAGCATGGCTACACCTTC.

This chain connects TRBV11-2 to TRBJ2-3; TRBD2 agrees at 8 bases. The V segment lost 1 base and the J segment 6 bases; nucleotides outside the gene matches: 3. Germline assignment: CDR1 SGHAT and CDR2 FQNNGV. This CDR3 contains 14 residues. The CDR3 nucleotides read TGTGCCAGCAGCTTAGCGGGGGGGCGGGATACGCAGTATTTT. This codes for CASSLAGGRDTQYF.

The V call is TRBV19, the J call TRBJ1-2; D is perhaps TRBD1 (6 bases). Germline values: CDR1 LNHDA, CDR2 SQIVND (reference sequence). This CDR3 region has 12 residues. Trimming took off 9 bases at V and 5 bases at J, with 13 bases between the two ends. CDR3 bases: TGTGCCAGCACGGACAGCGCGTATGGCTACACCTTC. Its protein is CASTDSAYGYTF.